This T cell receptor beta chain is drawn from a study of beta chain features in type 1 diabetes. Points from the study as a whole: Shortening that was moderate but significant affected the TCRB CDR3s of Type 1 diabetes patients in all four CD4+ subsets.

Of note for this clone: The antigen is unknown.

The V end lost 6 bases, the J end lost 0 bases, and 3 bases lay between the germline ends. This CDR3 has 11 amino acids. Germline-derived CDR1 and CDR2 are MNHEY and SMNVEV (reference sequence). Expressed TCRB transcripts were sequenced because the isolated RNA had all been reverse transcribed beforehand. Data came from immunoSEQ multiplex PCR; TCRdb stores just in-frame clones and leaves some out. The repertoire holds 250,000 or so clones, about 63% seen once, with around 0.05% in the top ten. Sorting of CD4+ naive, central memory, regulatory and stem cell-like memory cells was performed via CD45RO/CCR7/CD25/CD127/CD95/CD27.

The V gene is TRBV27, the J gene TRBJ2-7; D unresolved. Sample: naive CD4+ T cells from blood. The sequence came from a man aged 25-45 years in good health. CDR3 in DNA: TGTGCCAGCAGACCCTCCTACGAGCAGTACTTC. Translation: CASRPSYEQYF.